Below, 26 T cell receptor beta chains from the same sample are listed, as sequenced in a study of PD-L1 blockade in urothelial cancer. The time point denotes: pretreatment peripheral blood. Clones were sequenced by immunoSEQ multiplex PCR, and TCRdb holds only the in-frame ones, with some missing. The sample yields 85,000 to 90,000 clones, 89% seen once. The sample in question was PBMCs, obtained around atezolizumab (anti-PD-L1) treatment. These receptors all come from a woman older than 75 with urothelial cancer.

This chain uses TRBV19 with TRBJ2-3; 7 nucleotides line up with TRBD1. V trimming: 9 bases; J trimming: 4 bases; junction bases outside the gene matches: 10. Germline V gene sequence: CDR1 LNHDA, CDR2 SQIVND (reference sequence). The CDR3 has 14 amino acids. The CDR3 sequence: CASQGQFGSDTQYF. The CDR3 DNA sequence: TGTGCCAGCCAGGGACAGTTTGGATCAGATACGCAGTATTTT.

The chain couples TRBV19 to TRBJ2-7; 12 nucleotides align to TRBD2. The ends lost 5 bases at V and 6 bases at J; junction bases unmatched: 5. Germline V gene lookup returns CDR1 LNHDA and CDR2 SQIVND (reference sequence). This CDR3 contains 14 residues. The CDR3 DNA follows: TGTGCCAGTAGTGAGACTAGCGGGAGTAGCGAGCAGTACTTC. Translation gives CASSETSGSSEQYF.

J is TRBJ2-7 and V is TRBV7-9; D is uncertain. Germline V gene data show CDR1 as SEHNR and CDR2 as FQNEAQ (reference sequence). CDR3 length equals 14 residues. V was clipped by 1 base and J by 2 bases, with 9 bases between them. The CDR3 protein is CASSLGGSPYEQYF. DNA of the CDR3: TGTGCCAGCAGCTTAGGTGGCAGTCCCTACGAGCAGTACTTC.

The V and J genes are TRBV7-3 and TRBJ2-7, with 7 bases matching TRBD2. The V gene end was trimmed by 5 bases and the J gene end by 0 bases; junction bases not matched to a gene: 7. The germline gives CDR1 SGHTA, CDR2 FQGTGA. CDR3 length: 15 residues. This CDR3 is CASSPVGGSSYEQYF. CDR3 nucleotide sequence: TGTGCCAGCAGCCCCGTGGGCGGGAGCTCCTACGAGCAGTACTTC.

V usage is TRBV19 and J usage is TRBJ2-1; D may be TRBD2 (6 bases). The CDR3 is 16 amino acids. The V end lost 5 bases, the J end lost 2 bases, and 16 bases lay between the germline ends. Germline-derived CDR1 and CDR2 are LNHDA and SQIVND (reference sequence). The CDR3 here is CASSPQGGITYNEQFF. The CDR3 DNA reads TGTGCCAGTAGTCCTCAGGGCGGGATCACCTACAATGAGCAGTTCTTC.

The CDR3 here is CASNLVAGGPQYF. CDR3 coding DNA: TGTGCCAGCAACCTGGTAGCGGGAGGGCCGCAGTACTTC. The chain is built from TRBV6-5 and TRBJ2-7; 11 nucleotides line up with TRBD2. Germline lookup yields CDR1 MNHEY and CDR2 SVGAGI. V was pared by 7 bases and J by 9 bases, with 8 bases of the junction left unmatched. CDR3 length: 13 residues.

The V and J genes are TRBV6-1 and TRBJ1-5; 8 bases line up with TRBD1. This CDR3 has 13 amino acids. The V and J ends lost 7 bases and 6 bases, in that order; junction bases with no gene match: 5. Germline V gene data show CDR1 as MNHNS and CDR2 as SASEGT. CDR3 sequence: CASTQGAGQPQHF. As DNA, the CDR3 is TGTGCCAGCACCCAGGGGGCAGGTCAGCCCCAGCATTTT.

The V call is TRBV5-4, the J call TRBJ2-1; possibly TRBD2 for D (6 bases). Germline CDR1 reads SGHNT; CDR2 reads YYREEE (reference sequence). The ends were cut back, 4 bases at V and 0 bases at J, with 14 bases in the middle. This CDR3 has 16 amino acids. CDR3 region: CASSNPGLGSYNEQFF. CDR3 in DNA: TGTGCCAGCAGCAACCCGGGACTCGGCTCCTACAATGAGCAGTTCTTC.

The chain couples TRBV11-3 to TRBJ2-7; D gene ambiguous. The CDR3 has 13 residues. V lost 5 bases and J lost 2, with 10 bases in between. Germline CDR1 reads SGHNT; CDR2 reads YENEEA. The CDR3 here is CASSPGPTYEQYF. The DNA for the CDR3 is TGTGCCAGCAGCCCCGGTCCTACCTACGAGCAGTACTTC.

The chain carries TRBV15 and TRBJ2-2, with TRBD2 matching over 15 bases. The junction had 13 bases not matched to a gene; V was cut back by 4 bases and J by 4 bases. The germline gives CDR1 LNHNV, CDR2 YYDKDF (reference sequence). This CDR3 contains 20 residues. The CDR3 DNA reads TGTGCCACCAGCAAGTCCCCGGGACTAGCGGGAGGAGGGGGCACCGGGGAGCTGTTTTTT. It codes for CATSKSPGLAGGGGTGELFF.

V is TRBV30 and J is TRBJ1-2; possible D gene TRBD1, 6 bases. Trimming took 4 bases from V and 4 from J, leaving 7 bases between them. The CDR3 loop spans 11 amino acids. Per germline, CDR1 GTSNPN and CDR2 SVGIG (reference sequence). The CDR3 bases are TGTGCCTGGATGACAGGCTATGGCTACACCTTC. Its protein is CAWMTGYGYTF.

The V and J genes are TRBV18 and TRBJ2-1; possible D gene TRBD1, 7 bases. Germline V gives CDR1 KGHSH, CDR2 LQKENI. V dropped 3 bases and J dropped 10 bases, with 16 bases sitting between them. The CDR3 loop spans 14 amino acids. CDR3 amino acids: CASSPAGGTNEQFF. In nucleotides, the CDR3 is TGTGCCAGCTCACCGGCAGGGGGGACGAACGAGCAGTTCTTC.

V usage is TRBV28 and J usage is TRBJ1-5, with a tentative D call TRBD1 (6 bases). The V end lost 5 bases, the J end lost 0 bases, and 14 bases lay between the germline ends. Germline V gives CDR1 MDHEN, CDR2 SYDVKM. The CDR3 sequence is 16 residues long. CDR3 DNA: TGTGCCAGCAGTCCCCCAGGGGCCTCTAGCAATCAGCCCCAGCATTTT. It specifies CASSPPGASSNQPQHF.

The chain has TRBV6-1 and TRBJ1-1; D is unresolved. In germline, CDR1 is MNHNS, CDR2 SASEGT. This CDR3 comprises 15 residues. The V and J ends lost 5 bases and 3 bases respectively, with 16 bases between them. CDR3 sequence reads: CASSFAPGAYTEAFF. CDR3 bases: TGTGCCAGCAGTTTCGCACCGGGAGCTTACACTGAAGCTTTCTTT.

The rearrangement joins TRBV9 to TRBJ2-3; perhaps TRBD1 as D (5 bases). The CDR3 is made up of 15 amino acids. V dropped 0 bases and J dropped 6 bases, with 14 bases sitting between them. The germline V gene has CDR1 SGDLS and CDR2 YYNGEE. The CDR3 DNA sequence: TGTGCCAGCAGCGTAGCTGGGAAGGGGTGGGATACGCAGTATTTT. Protein sequence: CASSVAGKGWDTQYF.

The gene calls are TRBV4-2 and TRBJ2-1, with D perhaps TRBD2 (5 bases). This CDR3 region has 14 residues. The V and J ends lost 0 bases and 8 bases respectively, with 11 bases between them. The germline gives CDR1 LGHNA, CDR2 YNFKEQ. The CDR3 region has the DNA TGTGCCAGCAGCCAAGATTGGAGGTTGGATGAGCAGTTCTTC. As protein: CASSQDWRLDEQFF.

The chain has TRBV19 and TRBJ2-7; D is uncertain. Germline CDR1 LNHDA, CDR2 SQIVND (reference sequence). This CDR3 comprises 15 residues. Trimming shortened V by 6 bases and J by 0 bases, and 15 bases separated the two germline ends. The CDR3 sequence: CASSPFDRSSYEQYF. Here the CDR3 DNA reads TGTGCCAGTAGCCCCTTCGACCGGAGCTCCTACGAGCAGTACTTC.

The chain links TRBV6-1 to TRBJ1-2; D perhaps matches TRBD1 (5 bases). The CDR3 extends over 14 amino acids. V lost 6 bases and J 5 bases, leaving 16 bases between the germline ends. Germline V gives CDR1 MNHNS, CDR2 SASEGT. The CDR3 sequence is CASRGTGGTYGYTF. The CDR3 nucleotides are TGTGCCAGCAGGGGGACTGGGGGAACGTATGGCTACACCTTC.

The chain links TRBV6-6 to TRBJ2-7; 9 bases match TRBD1. V was pared by 3 bases and J by 5 bases, with 8 bases of the junction left unmatched. Germline assignment: CDR1 MNHNY and CDR2 SVGAGI (reference sequence). The CDR3 sequence is 15 residues long. The CDR3 here is CASSYPGDRVHEQYF. The CDR3 DNA reads as TGTGCCAGCAGTTATCCCGGGGACAGGGTGCACGAGCAGTACTTC.

This rearrangement joins TRBV6-1 to TRBJ1-2; weak D call: TRBD1 (5 bases). V was clipped by 3 bases and J by 7 bases, with 12 bases between them. The V gene's germline CDR1 is MNHNS and CDR2 SASEGT. The CDR3 spans 13 residues. The CDR3 sequence is CASSEGGLGGYTF. CDR3 bases: TGTGCCAGCAGTGAGGGGGGACTTGGTGGCTACACCTTC.

The chain uses TRBV25-1 and TRBJ2-3; perhaps TRBD2 as D (5 bases). Trimming shortened V by 2 bases and J by 0 bases, and 9 bases separated the two germline ends. The CDR3 has 15 residues. The germline V gene encodes CDR1 MGHDK and CDR2 SYGVNS. In DNA form, the CDR3 reads TGTGCCAGCAGTGAAGTCAGCGGTAGCACAGATACGCAGTATTTT. Translating it yields CASSEVSGSTDTQYF.

This chain links TRBV15 with TRBJ2-1; 15 positions match TRBD2. This CDR3 is built from 17 residues. Germline CDR1 and CDR2: LNHNV and YYDKDF (reference sequence). Trimming cost V 0 bases and J 6 bases; bases outside gene matches: 3. The CDR3 DNA sequence: TGTGCCACCAGCAGAGATGGACTAGCGGGAGGGGGCAATGAGCAGTTCTTC. Protein product: CATSRDGLAGGGNEQFF.

The V gene is TRBV5-1, the J gene TRBJ2-1; 11 nucleotides match TRBD2. Germline V gene lookup returns CDR1 SGHRS and CDR2 YFSETQ. The CDR3 has 19 amino acids. Trimming at V came to 0 bases and at J to 6 bases, leaving 14 bases not matched to a gene. CDR3 DNA sequence: TGCGCCAGCAGCTTGGTGTCGCTAGCGGGAGGAGGGGTATCCAATGAGCAGTTCTTC. Translated, it gives CASSLVSLAGGGVSNEQFF.

This chain uses TRBV7-2 with TRBJ1-2, with a possible D match to TRBD1 (6 bases). The CDR3 runs 13 residues. Trimming removed 5 bases at V and 7 bases at J, with 14 bases between. The germline V gene encodes CDR1 SGHTA and CDR2 FQGNSA. The DNA of the CDR3 is TGTGCCAGCAGCACCCGGGACAAAGTTGGCTACACCTTC. This codes for CASSTRDKVGYTF.

V is TRBV28 and J is TRBJ2-1, with D possibly being TRBD1 (6 bases). The CDR3 extends over 12 amino acids. Trimming took off 6 bases at V and 9 bases at J, with 12 bases between the two ends. Germline CDR1 is MDHEN and CDR2 is SYDVKM. CDR3 amino acids: CASRPTGSEQFF. Here the CDR3 DNA reads TGTGCCAGCAGGCCAACAGGGTCTGAGCAGTTCTTC.

The sample holds a few counts of this clone. This chain joins TRBV19 and TRBJ1-2; the D gene is possibly TRBD1 (6 bases). CDR1 and CDR2 from the germline V gene are LNHDA and SQIVND (reference sequence). Trimming cost V 1 base and J 2 bases, with 11 bases left between them. The CDR3 totals 15 residues. CDR3 bases: TGTGCCAGTAGTATAGTGCAGGGGAAGAACTATGGCTACACCTTC. It is translated as CASSIVQGKNYGYTF.